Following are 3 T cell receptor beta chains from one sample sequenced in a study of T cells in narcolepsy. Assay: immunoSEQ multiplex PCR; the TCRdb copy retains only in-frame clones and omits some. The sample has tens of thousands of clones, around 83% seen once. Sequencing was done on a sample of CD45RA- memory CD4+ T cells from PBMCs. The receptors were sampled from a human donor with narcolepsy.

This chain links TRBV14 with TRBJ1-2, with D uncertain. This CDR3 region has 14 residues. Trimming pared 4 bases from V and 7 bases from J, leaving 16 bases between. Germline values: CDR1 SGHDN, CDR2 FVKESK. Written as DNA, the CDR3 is TGTGCCAGCAGCCCCTCTGCGGGGTTTAGTGGCTACACCTTC. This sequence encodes CASSPSAGFSGYTF.

The CDR3, as DNA: TGTGCCACCGAGGACGTGGGTGGCACTGAAGCTTTCTTT. Translation gives CATEDVGGTEAFF. The rearrangement links TRBV10-3 to TRBJ1-1; D is uncertain. Germline V gene data show CDR1 as ENHRY and CDR2 as SYGVKD. V was pared by 10 bases and J by 4 bases, with 16 bases between. This CDR3 spans 13 amino acids.

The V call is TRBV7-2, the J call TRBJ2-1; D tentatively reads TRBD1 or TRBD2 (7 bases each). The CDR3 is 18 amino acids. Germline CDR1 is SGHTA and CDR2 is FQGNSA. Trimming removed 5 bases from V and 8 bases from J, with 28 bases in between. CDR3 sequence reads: CASSRNAGGGAGNYEQFF. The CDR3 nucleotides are TGTGCCAGCAGCCGTAATGCAGGGGGAGGAGCGGGGAATTATGAGCAGTTCTTC.